These 15 T cell receptor beta chains came from one sample sequenced in a study of T cell changes during pregnancy in multiple sclerosis. Method: immunoSEQ multiplex PCR; TCRdb's copy keeps in-frame clones and lacks some. Counted here are about 110,000 clones, 80% to 95% occurring once; the ten biggest clones make up roughly 1.7%. The material was peripheral blood, obtained after pregnancy. The origin of the receptors is a female donor with multiple sclerosis, enrolled in a pregnancy study.

The chain is built from TRBV18 and TRBJ2-1; maybe TRBD2 (6 bases). CDR1 is KGHSH and CDR2 is LQKENI in the germline V gene. Trimming removed 8 bases from V and 7 bases from J, with 18 bases in between. There are 14 residues in the CDR3. The CDR3 DNA sequence: TGTGCCAGCCAAGAGACCGGGGGTAGAAATGAGCAGTTCTTC. It codes for CASQETGGRNEQFF. Looking up the rest from reference TRBV18 and TRBJ2-1 gives the full variable domain: NAGVMQNPRHLVRRRGQEARLRCSPMKGHSHVYWYRQLPEEGLKFMVYLQKENIIDESGMPKERFSAEFPKEGPSILRIQQVVRGDSAAYFCASQETGGRNEQFFGPGTRLTVL.

The chain has TRBV19 and TRBJ2-1; 11 bases align to TRBD2. V was pared by 9 bases and J by 9 bases, with 7 bases of the junction left unmatched. The CDR3 sequence is 13 residues long. CDR1 and CDR2 (germline): LNHDA, SQIVND (reference sequence). The CDR3 coding sequence is TGTGCCAGCGCGTTAGCGGGAGGGGGTGAGCAGTTCTTC. It translates to CASALAGGGEQFF.

V and J are TRBV30 and TRBJ2-2, with TRBD2 identical over 7 bases. J gave up 0 bases and V 5 bases, and 3 bases lay outside the gene matches. The germline gives CDR1 GTSNPN, CDR2 SVGIG (reference sequence). The CDR3 is 14 amino acids. CDR3 in DNA: TGTGCCTGGTTTAGCGGGTCGAACACCGGGGAGCTGTTTTTT. It is translated as CAWFSGSNTGELFF. Full variable domain (outside the CDR3, taken from reference TRBV30 and TRBJ2-2): SQTIHQWPATLVQPVGSPLSLECTVEGTSNPNLYWYRQAAGRGLQLLFYSVGIGQISSEVPQNLSASRPQDRQFILSSKKLLLSDSGFYLCAWFSGSNTGELFFGEGSRLTVL.

The genes are TRBV5-8 and TRBJ2-2; D gene unclear. The germline V gene has CDR1 SGHTS and CDR2 YDEGEE. V was cut by 2 bases and J by 8 bases, with 19 bases left in between. This CDR3 spans 16 amino acids. DNA of the CDR3: TGTGCCAGCAGCTTAAGGAGTAGTGAGAGAGGTGGGGAGCTGTTTTTT. Amino acids: CASSLRSSERGGELFF.

The J gene is TRBJ1-1, the V gene TRBV6-4; D is unclear. Germline CDR1 is MRHNA and CDR2 is SNTAGT. V was shortened by 5 bases and J by 3 bases, with 4 bases between the two germline ends. There are 11 residues in the CDR3. The CDR3 coding sequence is TGTGCCAGCAGTTTCGACACTGAAGCTTTCTTT. Residues: CASSFDTEAFF.

The rearrangement links TRBV10-3 to TRBJ1-1; D not resolved. Trimming left V 0 bases short and J 13 bases short, with 15 bases between. The CDR3 runs to 13 residues. From germline, CDR1 is ENHRY and CDR2 SYGVKD. CDR3 protein: CAISESRRERGFF. In DNA, the CDR3 is TGTGCCATCAGTGAGTCGAGACGCGAACGGGGTTTCTTT.

The chain joins TRBV11-1 to TRBJ1-3; unclear D gene. Trimming removed 3 bases at V and 1 base at J, with 10 bases between. CDR3 length: 15 amino acids. Germline V CDR1 and CDR2: SGHAT, FQDESV (reference sequence). Written as DNA, the CDR3 is TGTGCCAGCAGCTTCGGGTACGGTTCTGGAAACACCATATATTTT. Its translation: CASSFGYGSGNTIYF.

V is TRBV5-6 and J is TRBJ1-1, with D possibly TRBD1 on 5 matching bases. V dropped 4 bases and J dropped 0 bases, with 13 bases sitting between them. Germline-derived CDR1 and CDR2 are SGHDT and YYEEEE. The CDR3 covers 15 residues. DNA of the CDR3: TGTGCCAGCAGCGCCGGACAAATTATGAACACTGAAGCTTTCTTT. It is translated as CASSAGQIMNTEAFF.

V usage is TRBV5-4 and J usage is TRBJ2-7; 7 bases fit TRBD1. The V gene end was trimmed by 4 bases and the J gene end by 5 bases; junction bases not matched to a gene: 9. CDR1 SGHNT and CDR2 YYREEE come from the germline V gene (reference sequence). This CDR3 has 14 amino acids. The CDR3 loop reads CASSHPTGTNEQYF. The CDR3 nucleotides are TGTGCCAGCAGCCACCCGACAGGGACGAACGAGCAGTACTTC.

J is TRBJ1-4 and V is TRBV5-1; 7 nucleotides line up with TRBD1. Germline V gene lookup returns CDR1 SGHRS and CDR2 YFSETQ. J gave up 5 bases and V 5 bases, and 15 bases lay outside the gene matches. This CDR3 is built from 17 residues. The CDR3 reads CASRQQPQGTSNEKLFF. The CDR3 DNA reads TGCGCCAGCAGACAGCAGCCACAGGGGACATCCAATGAAAAACTGTTTTTT. The full variable domain, in which reference TRBV5-1 and TRBJ1-4 provide the parts outside the CDR3, is KAGVTQTPRYLIKTRGQQVTLSCSPISGHRSVSWYQQTPGQGLQFLFEYFSETQRNKGNFPGRFSGRQFSNSRSEMNVSTLELGDSALYLCASRQQPQGTSNEKLFFGSGTQLSVL.

This rearrangement joins TRBV7-2 to TRBJ1-6, with 9 bases fitting TRBD1. Looked up from germline, CDR1 is SGHTA and CDR2 is FQGNSA. J gave up 6 bases and V 4 bases, and 1 base lay outside the gene matches. The CDR3 covers 14 residues. The CDR3 DNA reads as TGTGCCAGCAGCTCGGGACAGGGTAATTCACCCCTCCACTTT. Encoded protein: CASSSGQGNSPLHF. The entire variable domain, with the rest obtained from reference TRBV7-2 and TRBJ1-6, is as follows: GAGVSQSPSNKVTEKGKDVELRCDPISGHTALYWYRQSLGQGLEFLIYFQGNSAPDKSGLPSDRFSAERTGGSVSTLTIQRTQQEDSAVYLCASSSGQGNSPLHFGNGTRLTVT.

This chain connects TRBV28 to TRBJ1-2; possible D gene TRBD1, 6 bases. Germline values: CDR1 MDHEN, CDR2 SYDVKM. The CDR3 length is 13 residues. Deletions cut 4 bases from V and 8 bases from J, with 14 bases between. The CDR3 region is CASSYTNRVGYTF. The CDR3 nucleotides read TGTGCCAGCAGTTACACTAACAGGGTCGGCTACACCTTC.

J is TRBJ2-1 and V is TRBV2; a possible D gene is TRBD1 (7 bases). CDR3 length equals 15 residues. The V end lost 4 bases, the J end lost 5 bases, and 15 bases lay between the germline ends. Germline V lookup: CDR1 SNHLY, CDR2 FYNNEI. The CDR3 region has the DNA TGTGCCAGCAGTGTATCGGCAGGGGGGAACAATGAGCAGTTCTTC. This translates into CASSVSAGGNNEQFF.

This chain connects TRBV7-2 to TRBJ2-1, with TRBD2 matching 10 bases. Germline trimming cut 1 base from V and 4 bases from J; bases unmatched to any gene: 10. CDR1 is SGHTA and CDR2 is FQGNSA in the germline V gene. The CDR3 sequence is 18 residues long. The CDR3 bases are TGTGCCAGCAGCTTAGAGGGTGTCCTAGCGGGAGTGTACAATGAGCAGTTCTTC. It translates to CASSLEGVLAGVYNEQFF.

This sequence joins TRBV10-3 and TRBJ2-7; D unresolved. Germline V gene data show CDR1 as ENHRY and CDR2 as SYGVKD. This CDR3 is built from 16 residues. V gave up 3 bases and J gave up 2 bases, with 17 bases separating them. The CDR3, as DNA: TGTGCCATCAGTGATTCGGCGACACCTTCGACCTACGAGCAGTACTTC. Translation: CAISDSATPSTYEQYF.